This is a list of T cell receptor beta chains from one sample in a study of blood T cell repertoires in COVID-19. Assay: immunoSEQ multiplex PCR; the TCRdb copy retains only in-frame clones and omits some. Among roughly 500,000 clones listed, approximately 92% were seen once. Sequencing was carried out using peripheral blood. The source of these receptors is a young man with COVID-19, enrolled during active disease. CDR3s include the opening cysteine and the closing phenylalanine or tryptophan. The order of the fields is CDR3 DNA, CDR3 protein, V gene, clone size, D gene, J gene. D genes are given only for firm matches. Some rows mark clone size as missing; the rest say once, few, many or name a class of expanded clone.

TGTGCCAGCAGCCCGGGACTAGCGCAAGAGACCCAGTACTTC,CASSPGLAQETQYF,TRBV5-4,-,TRBD2,TRBJ2-5
TGTGCCAGCAGCCGGACCGGGACAGGCCCCTACGAGCAGTACTTC,CASSRTGTGPYEQYF,TRBV5-4,-,TRBD1,TRBJ2-7
TGTGCCAGCAGGGATATACAGGGCAATGAGCAGTTCTTC,CASRDIQGNEQFF,TRBV3-1/TRBV3-2,-,-,TRBJ2-1
TGTGCCACCGATGACAGGCCCATGAACACTGAAGCTTTCTTT,CATDDRPMNTEAFF,TRBV2,-,-,TRBJ1-1
TGTGCCAGCAAACCCGCCGGGACACTCACCTACGAGCAGTACTTC,CASKPAGTLTYEQYF,TRBV6-5,-,-,TRBJ2-7
TGTGCCAGCGCTAGCGGGGGAAGCTCCTACAATGAGCAGTTCTTC,CASASGGSSYNEQFF,TRBV9,-,TRBD2,TRBJ2-1
TGTGCCAGCAGAAGACTAGCGGGAGGTTACAATGAGCAGTTCTTC,CASRRLAGGYNEQFF,TRBV6-5,-,TRBD2,TRBJ2-1
TGCGCCAGCAGCCCAGGACAGGGGTTCTACGAGCAGTACTTC,CASSPGQGFYEQYF,TRBV5-1,-,TRBD1,TRBJ2-7
TGTGCCAGCACCGGACCGCCGGAGGGTACTAACTATGGCTACACCTTC,CASTGPPEGTNYGYTF,TRBV7-9,-,-,TRBJ1-2
TGTGCCAGCAGTGGGATGGCAGGGTCTGATAATGAAAAACTGTTTTTT,CASSGMAGSDNEKLFF,TRBV2,-,-,TRBJ1-4
TGCGCCAGCAGCTTGGAGCCAGGGGCGATGAACACTGAAGCTTTCTTT,CASSLEPGAMNTEAFF,TRBV5-1,-,-,TRBJ1-1
TGTGCCACCAGCAGGGACAGGGGGATCTCCTACGAGCAGTACTTC,CATSRDRGISYEQYF,TRBV15,-,TRBD1,TRBJ2-7
TGTGCCAGCAGCGTAGAAATAGGGGGCCTGGAGGGCACCACAGATACGCAGTATTTT,CASSVEIGGLEGTTDTQYF,TRBV9,-,-,TRBJ2-3
TGTGCCAGCAGCTCGCCGCGGGGTACGCAGTATTTT,CASSSPRGTQYF,TRBV7-9,-,-,TRBJ2-3
TGTGCCAGCAGCCCCCATGGACTAGCGGGGACCTACGAGCAGTACTTC,CASSPHGLAGTYEQYF,TRBV3-1/TRBV3-2,-,TRBD2,TRBJ2-7
TGTGCCAGCAGTGAATTCGGCTCTGGGGCCAACGTCCTGACTTTC,CASSEFGSGANVLTF,TRBV2,once,-,TRBJ2-6
TGTGCCAGCAGGTCGACCGGGACAGGGCCCTCCAACACTGAAGCTTTCTTT,CASRSTGTGPSNTEAFF,TRBV5-4,-,TRBD1,TRBJ1-1
TGCGCCAGCAGCTCTCAGGTGGGAGAGACCCAGTACTTC,CASSSQVGETQYF,TRBV5-1,-,-,TRBJ2-5
TGTGCCAGCAGTTACGGACAGGGAAGGGGCTATGGCTACACCTTC,CASSYGQGRGYGYTF,TRBV6-6,once,TRBD1,TRBJ1-2
TGTGCCAGCAGTGAACCTAACCAAGAGACCCAGTACTTC,CASSEPNQETQYF,TRBV2,-,-,TRBJ2-5
TGTGCCACCAGCAGAACAACCGGGAGTTCCTACGAGCAGTACTTC,CATSRTTGSSYEQYF,TRBV15,-,-,TRBJ2-7
TGTGCCAGCAGCACCCGCTCCGGGGGGCCCGGGGAGCTGTTTTTT,CASSTRSGGPGELFF,TRBV7-9,-,-,TRBJ2-2
TGTGCCAGCAGTTACTCCAGGAACACTGAAGCTTTCTTT,CASSYSRNTEAFF,TRBV6-5,-,-,TRBJ1-1
TGTGCCAGCAGTTACAGCGCTGACAGGGCTACTGAAGCTTTCTTT,CASSYSADRATEAFF,TRBV6-5,-,TRBD1,TRBJ1-1
TGTGCCAGCAGTCCCCCACTAGCGGGAGGTGTAACCGGGGAGCTGTTTTTT,CASSPPLAGGVTGELFF,TRBV27,-,TRBD2,TRBJ2-2
TGTGCCAGCAACGACCCTGTGGGACAGGGTAGGTTCGAGCAGTACTTC,CASNDPVGQGRFEQYF,TRBV11-2,-,TRBD1,TRBJ2-7
TGTGCCAGCAGCGCCTCCGGGACAGCGGAGGTTGTGTTCTTC,CASSASGTAEVVFF,TRBV7-9,few,TRBD1,TRBJ2-1
TGTGCCAGCAGCCCCCAGCGTACACTCAATGAGCAGTTCTTC,CASSPQRTLNEQFF,TRBV11-2,once,-,TRBJ2-1